The subject of this entry is one T cell receptor (beta chain). Its antigen remains unidentified. The data derive from a study of early T cells in non-severe SARS-CoV-2 infection. Study as a whole: From unsorted whole blood, bulk RNA was sequenced, and the chains remained unpaired.

Molecules of cDNA were individually given unique molecular identifiers that were attached to them. From the 5' RACE reads, TCRdb called clonotypes with MiXCR, one entry per CDR3 protein. The sample has 110,000 or so distinct CDR3 sequences; about 12% are singletons. The study, taken as a whole, reports: VDJdb matching favored anti-spike CD8 responses, missing private and CD4 specificities.

V lost 3 bases to trimming and J lost 10 bases; unmatched junction nucleotides: 9. This CDR3 spans 14 amino acids. Sequenced input: whole blood. The genes are TRBV12-3 or TRBV12-4 and TRBJ1-2, with 9 bases that match TRBD1. The clonotype was recovered from an adult who was a healthcare worker with PCR-confirmed SARS-CoV-2 infection or an uninfected control (not recorded which). The CDR3 reads CASSFRPGQGYYTF. The CDR3 coding sequence is TGTGCCAGCAGTTTCCGACCGGGACAGGGCTACTACACCTTC.